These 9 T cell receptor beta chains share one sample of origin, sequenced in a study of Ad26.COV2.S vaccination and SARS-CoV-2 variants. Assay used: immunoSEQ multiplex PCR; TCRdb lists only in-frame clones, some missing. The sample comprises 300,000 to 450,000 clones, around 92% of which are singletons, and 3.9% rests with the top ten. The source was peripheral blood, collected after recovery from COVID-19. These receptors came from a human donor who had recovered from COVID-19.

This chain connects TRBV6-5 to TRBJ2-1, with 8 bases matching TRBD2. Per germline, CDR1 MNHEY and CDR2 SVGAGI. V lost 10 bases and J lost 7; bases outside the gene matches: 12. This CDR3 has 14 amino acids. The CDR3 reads CATRGGIKQNEQFF. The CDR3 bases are TGTGCCACACGCGGGGGGATTAAACAAAATGAGCAGTTCTTC.

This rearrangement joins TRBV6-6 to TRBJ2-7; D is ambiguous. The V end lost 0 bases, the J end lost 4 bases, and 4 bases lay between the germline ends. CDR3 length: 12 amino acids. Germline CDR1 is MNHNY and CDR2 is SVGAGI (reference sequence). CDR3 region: CASSYSEYEQYF. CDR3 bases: TGTGCCAGCAGTTACTCCGAGTACGAGCAGTACTTC.

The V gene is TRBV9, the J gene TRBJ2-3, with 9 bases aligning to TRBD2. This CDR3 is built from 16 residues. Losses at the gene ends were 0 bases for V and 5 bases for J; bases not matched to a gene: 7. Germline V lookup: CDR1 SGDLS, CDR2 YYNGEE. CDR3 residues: CASSVARGGAGDTQYF. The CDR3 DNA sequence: TGTGCCAGCAGCGTAGCTCGCGGGGGGGCCGGAGATACGCAGTATTTT.

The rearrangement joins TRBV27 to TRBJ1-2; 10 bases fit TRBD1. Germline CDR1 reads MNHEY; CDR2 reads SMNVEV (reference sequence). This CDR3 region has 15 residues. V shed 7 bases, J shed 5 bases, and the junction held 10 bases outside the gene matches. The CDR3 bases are TGTGCCAGCACCTTTGACAGGGGGCGATTTTATGGCTACACCTTC. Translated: CASTFDRGRFYGYTF.

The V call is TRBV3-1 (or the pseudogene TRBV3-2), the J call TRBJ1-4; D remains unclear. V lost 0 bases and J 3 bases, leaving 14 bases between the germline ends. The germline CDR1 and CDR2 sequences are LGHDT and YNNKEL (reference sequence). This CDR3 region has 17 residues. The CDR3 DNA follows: TGTGCCAGCAGCCAAGAGTCAGGACCGGGGTCTAATGAAAAACTGTTTTTT. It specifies CASSQESGPGSNEKLFF.

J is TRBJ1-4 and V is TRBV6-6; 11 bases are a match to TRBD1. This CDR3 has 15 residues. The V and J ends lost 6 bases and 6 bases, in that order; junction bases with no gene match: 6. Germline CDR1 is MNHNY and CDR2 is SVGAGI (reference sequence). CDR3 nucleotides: TGTGCCAGCAGAGACCCGGGACAGGGGGATGAAAAACTGTTTTTT. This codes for CASRDPGQGDEKLFF.

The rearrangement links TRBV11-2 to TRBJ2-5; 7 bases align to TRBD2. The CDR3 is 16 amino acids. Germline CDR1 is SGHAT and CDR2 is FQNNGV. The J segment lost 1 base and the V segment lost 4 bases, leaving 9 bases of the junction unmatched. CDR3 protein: CASSSTWGGSQETQYF. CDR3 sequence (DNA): TGTGCCAGCAGCTCCACCTGGGGCGGGAGCCAAGAGACCCAGTACTTC.

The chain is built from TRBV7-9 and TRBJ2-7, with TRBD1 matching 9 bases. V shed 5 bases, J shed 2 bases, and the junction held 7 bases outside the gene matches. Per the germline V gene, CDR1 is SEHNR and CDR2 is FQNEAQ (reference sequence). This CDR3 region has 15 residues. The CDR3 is CASSTQGAHPYEQYF. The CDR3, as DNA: TGTGCCAGCAGCACACAGGGGGCGCATCCCTACGAGCAGTACTTC.

CDR3 DNA: TGCGCCAGCAGCTTCGGGACAGGGGGTCCCCAGGGGAATGAGCAGTTCTTC. Protein product: CASSFGTGGPQGNEQFF. The rearrangement joins TRBV5-1 to TRBJ2-1; TRBD1 matches at 11 bases. With 2 bases clipped from V and 7 bases from J, the junction kept 11 bases outside the gene matches. Germline loops: CDR1 SGHRS, CDR2 YFSETQ. The CDR3 runs 17 residues.